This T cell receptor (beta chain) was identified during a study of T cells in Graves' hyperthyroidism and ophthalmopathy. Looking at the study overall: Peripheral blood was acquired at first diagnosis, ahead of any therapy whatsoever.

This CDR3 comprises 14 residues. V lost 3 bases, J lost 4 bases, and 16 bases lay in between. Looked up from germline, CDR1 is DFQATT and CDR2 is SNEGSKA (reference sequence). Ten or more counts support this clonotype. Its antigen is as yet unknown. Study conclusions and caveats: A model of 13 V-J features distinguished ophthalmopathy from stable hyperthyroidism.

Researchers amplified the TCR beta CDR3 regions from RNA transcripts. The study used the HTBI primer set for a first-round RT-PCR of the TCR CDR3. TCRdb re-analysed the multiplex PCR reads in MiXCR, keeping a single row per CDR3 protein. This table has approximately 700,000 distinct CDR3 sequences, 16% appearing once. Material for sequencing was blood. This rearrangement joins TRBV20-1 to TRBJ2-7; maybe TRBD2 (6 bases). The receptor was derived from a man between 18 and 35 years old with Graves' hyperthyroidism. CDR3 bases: TGCAGTGCTAGTGACGCGGGAAGACCGTACGAGCAGTACTTC. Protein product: CSASDAGRPYEQYF.